Listed here are 26 T cell receptor beta chains from one sample, sequenced in a study of shared T cell receptors in the human thymus (dated by TCRdb to the early 2020s). The library was produced with the immunoSEQ multiplex PCR assay. The immuneACCESS repertoire file appears here via TCRdb, limited to in-frame rearrangements. These files lack a portion of the clones; in checked studies, under half of the deficit traces to unresolved V genes, and the cause of the others is not known. The sample includes more than 550,000 clones, with more than 70% observed a single time. The ten most abundant clones make up just under 0.0095% of the sample. These sequences were also reported in another study, on human thymus T cells.

The sequenced sample was thymocytes. The receptors come from a boy under two years old with a congenital heart defect. Donor details come from another sample of the same person, matched by shared clones.

Worth noting for this clone: An end of the junction differs from the germline gene, which may be a read error. This sample also contains other DNA sequences that code for the same CDR3. This chain uses TRBV11-2 with TRBJ1-5; 7 positions match TRBD1. The CDR3 sequence is 16 residues long. Germline lookup yields CDR1 SGHAT and CDR2 FQNNGV. The CDR3 is CASSLGGEAAQTAQHF. CDR3 sequence (DNA): TGCGCCAGCAGCTTAGGGGGCGAGGCAGCTCAGACGGCCCAGCATTTT.

The count of this clone is one. The chain couples TRBV5-4 to TRBJ2-7, with 10 bases matching TRBD1. Trimming took 0 bases from V and 6 from J; bases not matched to a gene: 9. Per germline, CDR1 SGHNT and CDR2 YYREEE (reference sequence). CDR3 length equals 16 residues. The CDR3 DNA follows: TGTGCCAGCAGCTTGGGGACCGGGACAGGGGAATGCGAGCAGTACTTC. This encodes CASSLGTGTGECEQYF. Together with reference TRBV5-4 and TRBJ2-7, the CDR3 gives the full variable domain: ETGVTQSPTHLIKTRGQQVTLRCSSQSGHNTVSWYQQALGQGPQFIFQYYREEENGRGNFPPRFSGLQFPNYSSELNVNALELDDSALYLCASSLGTGTGECEQYFGPGTRLTVT.

The rearrangement uses TRBV9 and TRBJ2-5; 14 bases fit TRBD2. This CDR3 is 17 amino acids long. CDR1 and CDR2 from the germline V gene are SGDLS and YYNGEE. J was trimmed by 2 bases and V by 3 bases; bases with no gene match: 6. CDR3 residues: CASSAPGTSGGQETQYF. DNA of the CDR3: TGTGCCAGCAGCGCCCCCGGGACTAGCGGGGGTCAAGAGACCCAGTACTTC.

V usage is TRBV29-1 and J usage is TRBJ2-7; 11 bases map to TRBD2. This CDR3 has 14 residues. V lost 4 bases, J lost 4 bases, and 6 bases stayed unmatched. CDR1 and CDR2 (germline): SQVTM, ANQGSEA. In DNA form, the CDR3 reads TGCAGCGTTGTGTCCGGGACTAGCGGTTACGAGCAGTACTTC. It encodes CSVVSGTSGYEQYF.

The rearrangement uses TRBV10-2 and TRBJ2-1, with 9 bases identical to TRBD2. V lost 6 bases and J lost 7; bases outside the gene matches: 13. Looked up from germline, CDR1 is WSHSY and CDR2 is SAAADI. The CDR3 consists of 16 residues. CDR3 sequence reads: CASSSSRAGGPNEQFF. The CDR3 region has the DNA TGCGCCAGCAGCTCGTCGAGGGCGGGAGGGCCAAATGAGCAGTTCTTC.

J is TRBJ1-5 and V is TRBV28; D gene uncertain. The CDR3 contains 13 residues. The germline V and J ends were trimmed by 3 bases and 11 bases, with 14 bases remaining between them. CDR1 and CDR2 from the germline V gene are MDHEN and SYDVKM. Here the CDR3 DNA reads TGTGCCAGCAGTTTTGGCAGCGAAGGAGCCCAGCATTTT. This sequence encodes CASSFGSEGAQHF.

This clone came up a few times. The V gene is TRBV9, the J gene TRBJ2-1, with 9 bases aligning to TRBD2. The CDR3 spans 15 residues. Germline V lookup: CDR1 SGDLS, CDR2 YYNGEE. V shed 3 bases and J 8 bases; nucleotides not matched to a gene: 9. The CDR3 is CASSGLAGERHEQFF. CDR3 coding DNA: TGTGCCAGCAGCGGCTTAGCGGGAGAACGCCATGAGCAGTTCTTC.

The chain combines TRBV10-2 with TRBJ2-5; D gene ambiguous. This CDR3 contains 13 residues. Looked up from germline, CDR1 is WSHSY and CDR2 is SAAADI. Deletions cut 9 bases from V and 2 bases from J, with 13 bases between. The CDR3 DNA follows: TGCGCCAGTTTCAAGCGACCTCAAGAGACCCAGTACTTC. Translation: CASFKRPQETQYF.

This chain uses TRBV11-2 with TRBJ2-7; D is perhaps TRBD2 (6 bases). CDR1 is SGHAT and CDR2 is FQNNGV in the germline V gene. The CDR3 spans 18 residues. The V end lost 6 bases, the J end lost 1 base, and 25 bases lay between the germline ends. Here the CDR3 reads CASRSTDAHPGLSYEQYF. The CDR3 DNA follows: TGTGCCAGCAGATCGACAGACGCTCATCCGGGACTTTCCTACGAGCAGTACTTC.

The chain couples TRBV4-3 to TRBJ2-1; 10 bases match TRBD2. Germline-derived CDR1 and CDR2 are LGHNA and YSLEER. The V segment lost 4 bases and the J segment 9 bases; nucleotides outside the gene matches: 12. This CDR3 contains 16 residues. The DNA for the CDR3 is TGCGCCAGCAGCCGGCTTAGCGGGACTAGCGATGGTGAGCAGTTCTTC. Its translation: CASSRLSGTSDGEQFF.

This clone occurred a few times. The rearrangement joins TRBV4-3 to TRBJ1-3, with D tentatively TRBD1 (5 bases). V gave up 0 bases and J gave up 0 bases, with 18 bases separating them. This CDR3 is 19 amino acids long. Germline CDR1 reads LGHNA; CDR2 reads YSLEER. CDR3 nucleotides: TGCGCCAGCAGCCAAGATCTCCCCACAGGAGTAATCTCTGGAAACACCATATATTTT. Amino acids: CASSQDLPTGVISGNTIYF.

This rearrangement joins TRBV5-1 to TRBJ2-7; 7 positions agree with TRBD1. Germline lookup yields CDR1 SGHRS and CDR2 YFSETQ. This CDR3 spans 20 amino acids. With V trimmed by 0 bases and J by 3 bases, 21 bases remained unmatched. CDR3 sequence (DNA): TGCGCCAGCAGCTTGGAACCGTCAGGGGGACCCCTCTCTGTAAGCTACGAGCAGTACTTC. It encodes CASSLEPSGGPLSVSYEQYF.

The V call is TRBV4-3, the J call TRBJ2-3; 10 bases match TRBD2. With V trimmed by 1 base and J by 0 bases, 1 base remained unmatched. The germline gives CDR1 LGHNA, CDR2 YSLEER. CDR3 length: 16 residues. The chain's CDR3 is CASSQALAGSTDTQYF. The CDR3 region has the DNA TGCGCCAGCAGCCAAGCACTAGCGGGGAGCACAGATACGCAGTATTTT.

The genes are TRBV4-3 and TRBJ1-2; the match to TRBD1 covers 7 bases. CDR1 is LGHNA, CDR2 YSLEER, per germline. V trimming: 0 bases; J trimming: 4 bases; junction bases outside the gene matches: 26. The CDR3 has 22 amino acids. In DNA form, the CDR3 reads TGCGCCAGCAGCCAAGAGGGTGGGCGCCCGGGACAGACAACCGTCGGTCCCTATGGCTACACCTTC. This codes for CASSQEGGRPGQTTVGPYGYTF.

In DNA form, the CDR3 reads TGTGCCAGCAGGCGGAGGGTGGGGCGTAGCAATCAGCCCCAGCATTTT. Translated: CASRRRVGRSNQPQHF. The V call is TRBV2, the J call TRBJ1-5; maybe TRBD1 (5 bases). This CDR3 is 16 amino acids long. The V and J ends lost 6 bases and 0 bases respectively, with 15 bases between them. Looked up from germline, CDR1 is SNHLY and CDR2 is FYNNEI.

This clone was seen just once. Here the CDR3 reads CASSHQGVRKLFF. The CDR3 DNA is TGTGCCAGCAGCCATCAGGGGGTCAGAAAACTGTTTTTT. The chain carries TRBV14 and TRBJ1-4; 7 nucleotides align to TRBD1. The germline V gene has CDR1 SGHDN and CDR2 FVKESK. The CDR3 is 13 residues long. The V and J ends lost 3 bases and 10 bases, in that order; junction bases with no gene match: 5.

This chain joins TRBV5-1 and TRBJ2-3; possible D gene TRBD2, 6 bases. V was trimmed by 3 bases and J by 2 bases, leaving 19 bases between them. This CDR3 contains 17 residues. Per germline, CDR1 SGHRS and CDR2 YFSETQ. The CDR3 loop is CASSSQGRDSLTDTQYF. Written as DNA, the CDR3 is TGCGCCAGCAGCTCACAAGGACGGGACTCCCTCACAGATACGCAGTATTTT. Using reference TRBV5-1 and TRBJ2-3 for the parts outside the CDR3, the full variable domain is KAGVTQTPRYLIKTRGQQVTLSCSPISGHRSVSWYQQTPGQGLQFLFEYFSETQRNKGNFPGRFSGRQFSNSRSEMNVSTLELGDSALYLCASSSQGRDSLTDTQYFGPGTRLTVL.

This clone was detected only once. The rearrangement uses TRBV5-1 and TRBJ2-7; D call uncertain. Germline V gene data show CDR1 as SGHRS and CDR2 as YFSETQ. The ends were cut back, 1 base at V and 3 bases at J, with 5 bases in the middle. The CDR3 totals 12 residues. The CDR3 is CASSLTVYEQYF. CDR3 in DNA: TGCGCCAGCAGCTTGACGGTCTACGAGCAGTACTTC.

The chain combines TRBV7-9 with TRBJ1-1; D unclear. Between the trimmed V and J ends, which lost 1 base and 1 base, there was a span of 10 bases. The V gene's germline CDR1 is SEHNR and CDR2 FQNEAQ (reference sequence). The CDR3 is made up of 15 amino acids. The CDR3 DNA follows: TGTGCCAGCAGCTTAGACGGGGAGGAGAACACTGAAGCTTTCTTT. It specifies CASSLDGEENTEAFF.

The chain combines TRBV5-5 with TRBJ1-2, with D perhaps matching TRBD1 (5 bases). In germline, CDR1 is SGHKS, CDR2 YYEKEE (reference sequence). V gave up 0 bases and J gave up 4 bases, with 10 bases separating them. The CDR3 is 14 residues long. In DNA form, the CDR3 reads TGTGCCAGCAGCTTGGAAGGGGTCGTCTATGGCTACACCTTC. Protein: CASSLEGVVYGYTF. Full variable domain (rest looked up from reference TRBV5-5 and TRBJ1-2): DAGVTQSPTHLIKTRGQQVTLRCSPISGHKSVSWYQQVLGQGPQFIFQYYEKEERGRGNFPDRFSARQFPNYSSELNVNALLLGDSALYLCASSLEGVVYGYTFGSGTRLTVV.

The genes are TRBV6-1 and TRBJ2-7, with D perhaps matching TRBD1 (6 bases). From germline, CDR1 is MNHNS and CDR2 SASEGT. V was shortened by 1 base and J by 4 bases, with 23 bases between the two germline ends. The CDR3 has 18 amino acids. Here the CDR3 reads CASSEDSSARGGRYEQYF. CDR3 DNA sequence: TGTGCCAGCAGTGAAGATTCATCGGCCCGAGGGGGTAGGTACGAGCAGTACTTC.

The chain recombines TRBV5-1 with TRBJ2-1; D is possibly TRBD2 (5 bases). The length of the CDR3 is 15 residues. Trimming removed 4 bases from V and 4 bases from J, with 15 bases in between. Germline CDR1 and CDR2: SGHRS and YFSETQ. The CDR3 loop reads CASSHDGERYNEQFF. DNA for the CDR3: TGCGCCAGCAGCCATGACGGGGAGAGATACAATGAGCAGTTCTTC.

V gene TRBV9 combines with J gene TRBJ1-3; perhaps TRBD1 as D (5 bases). V lost 0 bases to trimming and J lost 0 bases, with 10 bases between them. This CDR3 spans 16 amino acids. Germline V gives CDR1 SGDLS, CDR2 YYNGEE. CDR3 region: CASSVGEGSSGNTIYF. The CDR3 DNA reads TGTGCCAGCAGCGTAGGGGAGGGGAGCTCTGGAAACACCATATATTTT. Filled out from reference TRBV9 and TRBJ1-3, the complete variable domain reads DSGVTQTPKHLITATGQRVTLRCSPRSGDLSVYWYQQSLDQGLQFLIQYYNGEERAKGNILERFSAQQFPDLHSELNLSSLELGDSALYFCASSVGEGSSGNTIYFGEGSWLTVV.

The CDR3: CASSLFDRDTEAFF. The DNA of the CDR3 is TGTGCCAGCAGTTTATTCGACAGGGACACTGAAGCTTTCTTT. This chain connects TRBV28 to TRBJ1-1, with 7 bases aligning to TRBD1. The CDR3 runs 14 residues. The germline CDR1 and CDR2 sequences are MDHEN and SYDVKM. With 1 base clipped from V and 3 bases from J, the junction kept 2 bases outside the gene matches.

The CDR3 DNA sequence: TGTGCCACCAGCAGACCGGGCTCTCCGTGGGACAGGTGGACAGATACGCAGTATTTT. It is translated as CATSRPGSPWDRWTDTQYF. The rearrangement uses TRBV15 and TRBJ2-3; TRBD1 matches 8 bases. CDR1 and CDR2 from the germline V gene are LNHNV and YYDKDF (reference sequence). This CDR3 is 19 amino acids long. With V trimmed by 2 bases and J by 3 bases, 16 bases remained unmatched.

The V call is TRBV6-6, the J call TRBJ1-5, with D unresolved. V lost 7 bases to trimming and J lost 2 bases, with 18 bases between them. The germline V gene encodes CDR1 MNHNY and CDR2 SVGAGI (reference sequence). The CDR3 contains 16 residues. For the CDR3, the DNA is TGTGCCAGCAACGGCAGACCTCTTGAGGGCAATCAGCCCCAGCATTTT. It yields the protein CASNGRPLEGNQPQHF.